This T cell receptor (beta chain) was observed in a study of blood T cell repertoires in COVID-19 (dated by TCRdb to 2018 to 2021). For the wider study: The collaborator samples originated in the United States, Italy and Spain and spanned the acute and convalescent phases of COVID-19. The prospective study material was composed of cDNA or gDNA derived from T cells, B-cell-depleted T cells, or PBMCs. Deeply sampled blood TCRbeta repertoires from subjects exposed to, actively infected with, or recovered from COVID-19 were included in the dataset. The repertoires were released in a freely available public database meant as a resource for research on the immune response to SARS-CoV-2. Samples were obtained from the ongoing ImmuneRACE study (first 160 participants) and from 1,254 subjects provided by 6 global collaborators. A de-identified subject ID, COVID-19 status, age in years and sex were almost always included in the sample metadata. Where HLA class I and class II types were available, the types were taken from metadata supplied by the sample provider, not from assay-based typing.

The immunoSEQ Assay, a bias-controlled multiplex PCR, was used to amplify TCRbeta CDR3 regions from genomic DNA. In the original analysis: The number of nucleated cells in each sample was estimated from the amplification of reference gene primers within the assay. To quantify the absolute abundance of each unique TCRbeta CDR3 rearrangement, sequence reads were collapsed and filtered. For each sample, productive Simpson clonality was calculated by taking the square root of Simpson's diversity index across productive rearrangements. In TCRdb, the immuneACCESS table is reduced to in-frame sequences with V and J assigned. These tables do not hold every clone; where another copy was compared, an unresolved V gene accounts for under half, and the others remain unexplained. V and J calls and clone size are copied from that table; D and trimming were computed from the DNA. In this sample the table shows 120,000 to 150,000 clones, 80% to 85% of which occur a single time. The ten most abundant clones make up about 4.3% of the sample.

Collaborating institutions collected whole blood in K2EDTA tubes following their own protocols. For TCRbeta analysis, collaborators shipped samples as frozen whole blood, isolated PBMCs, or DNA extracted from either of those sample types. The paper's findings and limits, for the study overall: The amount of clinical and demographic metadata varied by source and participant and was provided uncurated.

The CDR3 covers 14 residues, taking in both the cysteine and the phenylalanine. Left in the record is the CDR3 DNA by itself, 42 bases read in frame from the first base. CDR1 and CDR2 are drawn from the germline V gene (reference sequence): LNHDA, SQIVND. Relative to germline, V is 6 bases shorter and J is 2 bases shorter, with 13 bases between their ends. Points on this clone: The antigen it binds to is not known. No qualities accompany the bases; no much larger clone lies one base away.

The V and J segments used are TRBV19 and TRBJ1-2, and possibly TRBD1, on 6 matching bases. Sequencing input: peripheral blood. The TCR sequence derives from an elderly woman with acute or convalescent COVID-19. The DNA is as follows: TGTGCCAGTAGACCTTTGGACAGAAACTATGGCTACACCTTC. Its protein product is CASRPLDRNYGYTF.